One sample yielded the 30 T cell receptor beta chains listed below, sequenced in a study of shared clonotypes between healthy human individuals. Naivety among CD8 cells was defined by CD45RO negativity and positive CCR7 selection, thereby excluding terminally differentiated effector memory CD45RA+ cells. TCRdb's table, derived via immunoSEQ multiplex PCR, lists solely in-frame clones and lacks some. The sample has some 600,000 clones; 90% to 97% are singletons. Sequencing was performed on naive CD8+ T cells sorted from blood. The receptors come from a young woman in good health.

The chain employs TRBV7-7 and TRBJ2-1; unclear D gene. CDR3 length equals 15 residues. V was clipped by 0 bases and J by 0 bases, with 6 bases between them. From germline, CDR1 is SSHAT and CDR2 FNYEAQ (reference sequence). The CDR3 is CASSLAESSYNEQFF. The CDR3 region has the DNA TGTGCCAGCAGCTTAGCGGAAAGCTCCTACAATGAGCAGTTCTTC.

The chain recombines TRBV7-8 with TRBJ2-3, with 7 bases that match TRBD2. V lost 7 bases to trimming and J lost 2 bases; unmatched junction nucleotides: 6. The length of the CDR3 is 14 residues. Germline CDR1 and CDR2: SGHVS and FQNEAQ. CDR3 region: CASTPGGLTDTQYF. CDR3 DNA sequence: TGTGCCAGCACTCCGGGGGGTCTCACAGATACGCAGTATTTT.

CDR3 nucleotide sequence: TGCGCCAGCAGCCCAGGACTAGTAGCAGATACGCAGTATTTT. It translates to CASSPGLVADTQYF. This chain uses TRBV5-1 with TRBJ2-3; 7 bases map to TRBD2. Germline CDR1 is SGHRS and CDR2 is YFSETQ. V shed 4 bases and J 4 bases; nucleotides not matched to a gene: 6. The CDR3 spans 14 residues.

V usage is TRBV27 and J usage is TRBJ2-7; the D is unclear. The germline gives CDR1 MNHEY, CDR2 SMNVEV (reference sequence). The CDR3 loop spans 15 amino acids. Trimming removed 5 bases at V and 4 bases at J, with 18 bases between. CDR3 DNA sequence: TGTGCCAGCAGTACCCGCCAGCCGCCACAGTACGAGCAGTACTTC. Protein product: CASSTRQPPQYEQYF.

The chain couples TRBV6-5 to TRBJ2-2; D may be TRBD2 (6 bases). The CDR3 extends over 14 amino acids. The germline CDR1 and CDR2 sequences are MNHEY and SVGAGI. V dropped 0 bases and J dropped 8 bases, with 10 bases sitting between them. DNA for the CDR3: TGTGCCAGCAGTTACTCCGGGACTGAAGGGGAGCTGTTTTTT. Its protein is CASSYSGTEGELFF.

The chain joins TRBV4-1 to TRBJ2-1; TRBD2 aligns across 13 bases. J lost 6 bases, V lost 4 bases, and 3 bases had no gene match. CDR3 length: 15 amino acids. CDR1 MGHRA and CDR2 YSYEKL come from the germline V gene. CDR3 region: CASSPGTSGTNEQFF. CDR3 sequence (DNA): TGCGCCAGCAGCCCCGGGACTAGCGGGACCAATGAGCAGTTCTTC.

The chain combines TRBV19 with TRBJ1-1; maybe TRBD1 (5 bases). Deletions cut 3 bases from V and 5 bases from J, with 10 bases between. Looked up from germline, CDR1 is LNHDA and CDR2 is SQIVND (reference sequence). The CDR3 consists of 13 residues. CDR3 amino acids: CASSINWGTEAFF. In DNA form, the CDR3 reads TGTGCCAGTAGTATCAACTGGGGGACTGAAGCTTTCTTT.

CDR3 in DNA: TGCAGCGTTGTCGGCTCCGGACAGGGAATCGCCGAGCAGTACTTC. Residues: CSVVGSGQGIAEQYF. V is TRBV29-1 and J is TRBJ2-7; 8 nucleotides line up with TRBD1. V trimming: 4 bases; J trimming: 6 bases; junction bases outside the gene matches: 14. The CDR3 sequence is 15 residues long. Germline V lookup: CDR1 SQVTM, CDR2 ANQGSEA.

The rearrangement uses TRBV30 and TRBJ2-3, with 10 positions matching TRBD2. The CDR3 consists of 17 residues. Losses at the gene ends were 3 bases for V and 4 bases for J; bases not matched to a gene: 13. CDR1 is GTSNPN, CDR2 SVGIG, per germline (reference sequence). For the CDR3, the DNA is TGTGCCTGGAGCGAGGACGGGGCTAGCGGGAGTTCAGATACGCAGTATTTT. Translation gives CAWSEDGASGSSDTQYF.

The chain links TRBV28 to TRBJ1-5; TRBD1 agrees at 7 bases. With 6 bases clipped from V and 6 bases from J, the junction kept 8 bases outside the gene matches. The germline CDR1 and CDR2 sequences are MDHEN and SYDVKM. CDR3 size: 14 residues. The CDR3 coding sequence is TGTGCCAGCAGCCGACGTACAGGGGTTCAGCCCCAGCATTTT. It specifies CASSRRTGVQPQHF. Together with reference TRBV28 and TRBJ1-5, the CDR3 gives the full variable domain: DVKVTQSSRYLVKRTGEKVFLECVQDMDHENMFWYRQDPGLGLRLIYFSYDVKMKEKGDIPEGYSVSREKKERFSLILESASTNQTSMYLCASSRRTGVQPQHFGDGTRLSIL.

The chain links TRBV6-5 to TRBJ2-2; possibly TRBD1 for D (5 bases). Trimming pared 2 bases from V and 6 bases from J, leaving 10 bases between. The CDR3 consists of 14 residues. CDR1 MNHEY and CDR2 SVGAGI come from the germline V gene. CDR3 sequence reads: CASSYRGSPGELFF. The CDR3 bases are TGTGCCAGCAGTTACAGGGGTTCCCCCGGGGAGCTGTTTTTT.

The chain carries TRBV6-1 and TRBJ1-2, with TRBD1 identical over 7 bases. The CDR3 runs to 15 residues. Per the germline V gene, CDR1 is MNHNS and CDR2 is SASEGT. V lost 3 bases to trimming and J lost 7 bases; unmatched junction nucleotides: 11. The CDR3 protein is CASSDPAGGMSGYTF. CDR3 DNA: TGTGCCAGCAGTGATCCGGCAGGGGGGATGTCTGGCTACACCTTC.

This chain uses TRBV5-4 with TRBJ1-2; D is uncertain. Between the trimmed V and J ends, which lost 7 bases and 6 bases, there was a span of 10 bases. Germline V gives CDR1 SGHNT, CDR2 YYREEE (reference sequence). The CDR3 totals 11 residues. The CDR3 nucleotides are TGTGCCAGCCAAGGGCCAGATGGCTACACCTTC. It yields the protein CASQGPDGYTF. The variable domain in full, with the rest retrieved from reference TRBV5-4 and TRBJ1-2, is ETGVTQSPTHLIKTRGQQVTLRCSSQSGHNTVSWYQQALGQGPQFIFQYYREEENGRGNFPPRFSGLQFPNYSSELNVNALELDDSALYLCASQGPDGYTFGSGTRLTVV.

CDR3 bases: TGTGCCAGTAGTAGCTACCGGGACCGAGGGATGGAGACCCAGTACTTC. Its translation: CASSSYRDRGMETQYF. V is TRBV19 and J is TRBJ2-5; D could derive from TRBD1 or TRBD2 (5 bases each). V lost 4 bases to trimming and J lost 5 bases, with 20 bases between them. This CDR3 contains 16 residues. Per the germline V gene, CDR1 is LNHDA and CDR2 is SQIVND (reference sequence). The complete variable domain, with remaining parts taken from reference TRBV19 and TRBJ2-5, reads DGGITQSPKYLFRKEGQNVTLSCEQNLNHDAMYWYRQDPGQGLRLIYYSQIVNDFQKGDIAEGYSVSREKKESFPLTVTSAQKNPTAFYLCASSSYRDRGMETQYFGPGTRLLVL.

The V gene is TRBV25-1, the J gene TRBJ2-6; D unresolved. V dropped 4 bases and J dropped 0 bases, with 7 bases sitting between them. The V gene's germline CDR1 is MGHDK and CDR2 SYGVNS. The CDR3 runs to 15 residues. CDR3 loop: CASSVPNSGANVLTF. For the CDR3, the DNA is TGTGCCAGCAGTGTCCCGAACTCTGGGGCCAACGTCCTGACTTTC. The full variable domain, its missing parts supplied by reference TRBV25-1 and TRBJ2-6, is EADIYQTPRYLVIGTGKKITLECSQTMGHDKMYWYQQDPGMELHLIHYSYGVNSTEKGDLSSESTVSRIRTEHFPLTLESARPSHTSQYLCASSVPNSGANVLTFGAGSRLTVL.

This CDR3 is CASSAGTAYEQYF. The CDR3 DNA reads TGTGCCAGCAGCGCCGGGACGGCTTACGAGCAGTACTTC. This chain links TRBV13 with TRBJ2-7; D may correspond to TRBD1 or TRBD2 (5 bases each). Trimming cost V 5 bases and J 4 bases, with 12 bases left between them. Germline-derived CDR1 and CDR2 are PRHDT and FYEKMQ (reference sequence). This CDR3 has 13 residues. Full variable domain (remainder filled in from reference TRBV13 and TRBJ2-7): AAGVIQSPRHLIKEKRETATLKCYPIPRHDTVYWYQQGPGQDPQFLISFYEKMQSDKGSIPDRFSAQQFSDYHSELNMSSLELGDSALYFCASSAGTAYEQYFGPGTRLTVT.

The CDR3 sequence is CASSLSPGSMNTEAFF. The CDR3, as DNA: TGTGCCAGCAGTTTATCCCCAGGGTCTATGAACACTGAAGCTTTCTTT. The chain couples TRBV27 to TRBJ1-1; D is perhaps TRBD1 (5 bases). Trimming shortened V by 0 bases and J by 0 bases, and 11 bases separated the two germline ends. The CDR3 sequence is 16 residues long. Germline V lookup: CDR1 MNHEY, CDR2 SMNVEV (reference sequence).

The chain joins TRBV10-1 to TRBJ1-5, with no clear D. Germline CDR1 reads WNHNN; CDR2 reads SYGVQD (reference sequence). The CDR3 contains 11 residues. V shed 10 bases and J shed 6 bases, with 10 bases lying between them. The CDR3 bases are TGCGCCACCCCGCGATTTCAGCCCCAGCATTTT. Protein product: CATPRFQPQHF.

The chain recombines TRBV28 with TRBJ2-7, with TRBD2 identical over 11 bases. This CDR3 spans 16 amino acids. Germline values: CDR1 MDHEN, CDR2 SYDVKM. V lost 3 bases to trimming and J lost 2 bases; unmatched junction nucleotides: 6. The CDR3 here is CASSFHLAGGPYEQYF. The DNA for the CDR3 is TGTGCCAGCAGTTTCCATTTAGCGGGAGGGCCCTACGAGCAGTACTTC.

The V call is TRBV6-1, the J call TRBJ1-5, with no clear D. Germline V gives CDR1 MNHNS, CDR2 SASEGT. Trimming removed 6 bases at V and 7 bases at J, with 16 bases between. The CDR3 length is 14 residues. CDR3 in DNA: TGTGCCAGCAGAGGAGGACGGACTGGCCAGCCCCAGCATTTT. Its protein product is CASRGGRTGQPQHF.

V is TRBV19 and J is TRBJ1-5; D is unresolved. Germline CDR1 is LNHDA and CDR2 is SQIVND (reference sequence). The CDR3 has 16 amino acids. V was cut by 8 bases and J by 4 bases, with 21 bases left in between. For the CDR3, the DNA is TGTGCCAGTCGTGCCTGGGATGGTACCAGGAATCAGCCCCAGCATTTT. Translation gives CASRAWDGTRNQPQHF.

This clone was counted once. V and J are TRBV5-6 and TRBJ2-1; 9 bases line up with TRBD2. Germline CDR1 reads SGHDT; CDR2 reads YYEEEE. The junction had 9 bases not matched to a gene; V was cut back by 0 bases and J by 8 bases. This CDR3 is built from 16 residues. CDR3 residues: CASSLGASGERDEQFF. The CDR3 region has the DNA TGTGCCAGCAGCTTGGGGGCTAGCGGGGAGAGGGATGAGCAGTTCTTC.

J is TRBJ1-5 and V is TRBV4-1, with unresolved D. Germline CDR1 is MGHRA and CDR2 is YSYEKL. V shed 0 bases and J shed 0 bases, with 9 bases lying between them. CDR3 length: 16 amino acids. CDR3 sequence reads: CASSQDGINSNQPQHF. CDR3 sequence (DNA): TGCGCCAGCAGCCAAGATGGCATAAATAGCAATCAGCCCCAGCATTTT.

V usage is TRBV28 and J usage is TRBJ1-3; weak D call: TRBD1 (6 bases). The V gene lost 4 bases and the J gene lost 2 bases, with 15 bases spanning the gap. Germline V gives CDR1 MDHEN, CDR2 SYDVKM. The CDR3 is 16 amino acids. CDR3 DNA: TGTGCCAGCAGTTCCCGTGGGGGGACAACTGGAAACACCATATATTTT. Translating gives CASSSRGGTTGNTIYF. The whole variable domain, remainder taken from reference TRBV28 and TRBJ1-3, is DVKVTQSSRYLVKRTGEKVFLECVQDMDHENMFWYRQDPGLGLRLIYFSYDVKMKEKGDIPEGYSVSREKKERFSLILESASTNQTSMYLCASSSRGGTTGNTIYFGEGSWLTVV.

The chain carries TRBV5-4 and TRBJ2-7; D gene ambiguous. V was trimmed by 1 base and J by 5 bases, leaving 4 bases between them. The CDR3 has 11 residues. The V gene's germline CDR1 is SGHNT and CDR2 YYREEE (reference sequence). The CDR3, as DNA: TGTGCCAGCAGCTTGTTTGACGAGCAGTACTTC. This gives the protein CASSLFDEQYF.

The chain has TRBV27 and TRBJ1-1; D is unresolved. The CDR3 has 12 residues. With 10 bases removed from V and 1 base from J, the gap between germline ends came to 10 bases. In germline, CDR1 is MNHEY, CDR2 SMNVEV (reference sequence). The CDR3 loop reads CATSTGNTEAFF. For the CDR3, the DNA is TGTGCCACTTCAACTGGGAACACTGAAGCTTTCTTT.

This clone was observed once. Other DNA sequences in this specimen translate into the identical CDR3. The rearrangement joins TRBV13 to TRBJ2-5, with a weak D call TRBD2 (5 bases). V lost 2 bases, J lost 4 bases, and 8 bases lay in between. The germline CDR1 and CDR2 sequences are PRHDT and FYEKMQ (reference sequence). This CDR3 contains 13 residues. CDR3: CASSLRGPETQYF. Here the CDR3 DNA reads TGTGCCAGCAGCTTAAGAGGGCCAGAGACCCAGTACTTC.

This rearrangement joins TRBV28 to TRBJ1-5; D remains unclear. V was trimmed by 2 bases and J by 7 bases, leaving 12 bases between them. CDR1 is MDHEN and CDR2 is SYDVKM in the germline V gene. The CDR3 runs 14 residues. This CDR3 reads CASSLIGSGQPQHF. CDR3 sequence (DNA): TGTGCCAGCAGTTTAATTGGGTCGGGACAGCCCCAGCATTTT. Full variable domain (rest looked up from reference TRBV28 and TRBJ1-5): DVKVTQSSRYLVKRTGEKVFLECVQDMDHENMFWYRQDPGLGLRLIYFSYDVKMKEKGDIPEGYSVSREKKERFSLILESASTNQTSMYLCASSLIGSGQPQHFGDGTRLSIL.

The chain has TRBV28 and TRBJ1-1; a possible D gene is TRBD1 (6 bases). This CDR3 region has 14 residues. The germline gives CDR1 MDHEN, CDR2 SYDVKM. Trimming took 2 bases from V and 7 from J, leaving 14 bases between them. The CDR3 loop is CASSLTGPGSEAFF. DNA of the CDR3: TGTGCCAGCAGTTTAACAGGGCCGGGGAGTGAAGCTTTCTTT.

This clone was detected once. The chain combines TRBV19 with TRBJ2-7; 8 bases line up with TRBD1. The V gene's germline CDR1 is LNHDA and CDR2 SQIVND (reference sequence). The junction had 12 bases not matched to a gene; V was cut back by 0 bases and J by 5 bases. There are 17 residues in the CDR3. DNA for the CDR3: TGTGCCAGTAGTATAGATTCCAGGACAGGGACAGACGACGAGCAGTACTTC. This sequence encodes CASSIDSRTGTDDEQYF. Full variable domain (remainder filled in from reference TRBV19 and TRBJ2-7): DGGITQSPKYLFRKEGQNVTLSCEQNLNHDAMYWYRQDPGQGLRLIYYSQIVNDFQKGDIAEGYSVSREKKESFPLTVTSAQKNPTAFYLCASSIDSRTGTDDEQYFGPGTRLTVT.